The text below deals with one T cell receptor (beta chain). The germline V gene has CDR1 SNHLY and CDR2 FYNNEI. J gave up 0 bases and V 8 bases, and 9 bases lay outside the gene matches. The CDR3 is made up of 18 amino acids. Assay: immunoSEQ multiplex PCR; the TCRdb copy retains only in-frame clones and omits some. The table has 55,000 to 85,000 clones, 65% to 85% seen once; the top ten hold 9.8%. The sample originates from a study of T cell responses to AZD1222 COVID-19 vaccine. Study summary: Pooled together were second doses at about 4 or about 12 weeks.

The receptor comes from an adult in good health. The material was peripheral blood, obtained on day 0 of AZD1222 vaccination. This chain joins TRBV2 and TRBJ2-3, with 15 bases fitting TRBD2. The CDR3 DNA is TGTGCCAGCCGAGGACTAGCGGGGGGGCCTTTGAGCACAGATACGCAGTATTTT. Translation gives CASRGLAGGPLSTDTQYF.